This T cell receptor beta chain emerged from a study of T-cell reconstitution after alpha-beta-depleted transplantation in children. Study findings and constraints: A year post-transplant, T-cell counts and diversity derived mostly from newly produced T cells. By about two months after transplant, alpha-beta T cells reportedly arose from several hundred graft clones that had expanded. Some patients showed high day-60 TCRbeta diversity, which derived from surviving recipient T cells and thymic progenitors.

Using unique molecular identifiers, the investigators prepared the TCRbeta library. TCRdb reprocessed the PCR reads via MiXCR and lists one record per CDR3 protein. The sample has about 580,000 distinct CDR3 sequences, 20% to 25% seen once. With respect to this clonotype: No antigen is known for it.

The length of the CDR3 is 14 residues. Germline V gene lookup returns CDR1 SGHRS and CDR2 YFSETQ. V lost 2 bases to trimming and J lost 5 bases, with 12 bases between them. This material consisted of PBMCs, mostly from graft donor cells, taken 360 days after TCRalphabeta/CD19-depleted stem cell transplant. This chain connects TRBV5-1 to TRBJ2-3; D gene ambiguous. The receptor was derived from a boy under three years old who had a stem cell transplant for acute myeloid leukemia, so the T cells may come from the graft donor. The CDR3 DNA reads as TGCGCCAGCAGCTTTCCGATGGCAGGAGATACGCAGTATTTT. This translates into CASSFPMAGDTQYF.